This entry lists 17 T cell receptor beta chains sequenced from one sample in a study of cytotoxic CD8 clonotypes in ibrutinib-treated CLL. Repertoires were generated with immunoSEQ multiplex PCR, while TCRdb's copy carries only in-frame clones and drops some. The sample lists some 61,000 clones, more than 60% occurring once. Source: PBMCs, taken after 12 months of ibrutinib treatment. These receptors came from a human donor with chronic lymphocytic leukemia.

This clone was observed a few times. The chain recombines TRBV5-1 with TRBJ2-7; weak D call: TRBD1 (5 bases). Trimming took 4 bases from V and 2 from J, leaving 7 bases between them. There are 12 residues in the CDR3. The germline CDR1 and CDR2 sequences are SGHRS and YFSETQ. CDR3 residues: CASSDSAYEQYF. CDR3 bases: TGCGCCAGCAGCGACAGCGCCTACGAGCAGTACTTC.

The V and J genes are TRBV7-9 and TRBJ1-4; 7 bases fit TRBD1. V was pared by 4 bases and J by 7 bases, with 9 bases of the junction left unmatched. CDR3 size: 15 residues. Germline loops: CDR1 SEHNR, CDR2 FQNEAQ (reference sequence). Here the CDR3 reads CASSSGGQEGEKLFF. In DNA, the CDR3 is TGTGCCAGCAGCTCCGGAGGACAGGAGGGTGAAAAACTGTTTTTT.

The V gene is TRBV21-1, the J gene TRBJ2-7; the table assigns TRBD2, which was not confirmed against the DNA. TRBV21-1 is tagged as a pseudogene. The CDR3 sequence is 16 residues long. CDR3 nucleotides: TGTGCCAGCAGCAAAGTAATTAGCGGGGGGGACTACGAGCAGTACTTC. Its translation is CASSKVISGGDYEQYF.

V and J are TRBV18 and TRBJ2-3; 7 bases match TRBD1. V gave up 5 bases and J gave up 1 base; unmatched junction bases: 12. The germline V gene encodes CDR1 KGHSH and CDR2 LQKENI. The CDR3 contains 17 residues. CDR3 coding DNA: TGTGCCAGCTCAAGCCGACAGGGATCGTGGGGCACAGATACGCAGTATTTT. This encodes CASSSRQGSWGTDTQYF.

This chain joins TRBV5-1 and TRBJ2-1; 8 bases match TRBD1. The CDR3 sequence is 15 residues long. Germline-derived CDR1 and CDR2 are SGHRS and YFSETQ. The V and J ends lost 5 bases and 4 bases, in that order; junction bases with no gene match: 8. In nucleotides, the CDR3 is TGCGCCAGCAGGGACAGGGTGTTTGGGTACAATGAGCAGTTCTTC. This sequence encodes CASRDRVFGYNEQFF.

The chain employs TRBV4-1 and TRBJ2-5, with 8 positions matching TRBD1. With V trimmed by 2 bases and J by 4 bases, 3 bases remained unmatched. Germline lookup yields CDR1 MGHRA and CDR2 YSYEKL. This CDR3 is built from 14 residues. The CDR3: CASSQQGARETQYF. CDR3 nucleotide sequence: TGCGCCAGCAGCCAACAGGGGGCTCGAGAGACCCAGTACTTC.

The chain is built from TRBV7-2 and TRBJ1-2; no firm D call. V lost 1 base and J 8 bases, leaving 8 bases between the germline ends. This CDR3 spans 12 amino acids. From germline, CDR1 is SGHTA and CDR2 FQGNSA. The CDR3 nucleotides read TGTGCCAGCAGCTTAGAAGTGGAGGGCTACACCTTC. This sequence encodes CASSLEVEGYTF.

V is TRBV7-7 and J is TRBJ2-7, with D perhaps given as TRBD1 or TRBD2 (5 bases each). Germline values: CDR1 SSHAT, CDR2 FNYEAQ (reference sequence). Trimming removed 1 base from V and 4 bases from J, with 8 bases in between. This CDR3 has 13 residues. The CDR3 region is CASSLGGGYEQYF. The CDR3 bases are TGTGCCAGCAGCTTAGGTGGGGGTTACGAGCAGTACTTC.

The rearrangement links TRBV7-9 to TRBJ1-2, with 8 bases matching TRBD1. This CDR3 region has 16 residues. V was clipped by 5 bases and J by 6 bases; unmatched bases: 14. Germline V lookup: CDR1 SEHNR, CDR2 FQNEAQ (reference sequence). CDR3 bases: TGTGCCAGCAGCCCCTCGGGCAGGGGGCGTCTCGATGGCTACACCTTC. It encodes CASSPSGRGRLDGYTF.

The chain recombines TRBV5-5 with TRBJ1-1, with no clear D. The CDR3 runs to 14 residues. V was clipped by 0 bases and J by 7 bases, with 13 bases between them. Germline values: CDR1 SGHKS, CDR2 YYEKEE (reference sequence). CDR3 nucleotides: TGTGCCAGCAGCTTGGTGCCGGAAGGCCTTGAAGCTTTCTTT. It encodes CASSLVPEGLEAFF.

V and J are TRBV7-8 and TRBJ1-3; D is uncertain. The length of the CDR3 is 15 residues. Trimming left V 0 bases short and J 3 bases short, with 9 bases between. Germline CDR1 is SGHVS and CDR2 is FQNEAQ. CDR3 bases: TGTGCCAGCAGCTTAGCGCGCGGATTTGGAAACACCATATATTTT. This translates into CASSLARGFGNTIYF.

The J gene is TRBJ2-7, the V gene TRBV5-1, with 10 nucleotides matching TRBD2. The CDR3 sequence is 15 residues long. CDR1 is SGHRS, CDR2 YFSETQ, per germline. V lost 4 bases, J lost 1 base, and 5 bases stayed unmatched. In DNA form, the CDR3 reads TGCGCCAGCAGCACCTCTAGCGGGGGTTCCTACGAGCAGTACTTC. Protein: CASSTSSGGSYEQYF. The full variable domain, in which reference TRBV5-1 and TRBJ2-7 provide the parts outside the CDR3, is KAGVTQTPRYLIKTRGQQVTLSCSPISGHRSVSWYQQTPGQGLQFLFEYFSETQRNKGNFPGRFSGRQFSNSRSEMNVSTLELGDSALYLCASSTSSGGSYEQYFGPGTRLTVT.

This chain uses TRBV4-3 with TRBJ2-3, with D possibly being TRBD2 (6 bases). Germline loops: CDR1 LGHNA, CDR2 YSLEER. V dropped 4 bases and J dropped 4 bases, with 9 bases sitting between them. The CDR3 contains 13 residues. The CDR3 here is CASSPRLADTQYF. As DNA, the CDR3 is TGCGCCAGCAGCCCCCGACTAGCAGATACGCAGTATTTT.

This sequence joins TRBV5-4 and TRBJ2-1, with D perhaps TRBD2 (5 bases). Germline V gene sequence: CDR1 SGHNT, CDR2 YYREEE (reference sequence). The CDR3 runs to 14 residues. Deletions cut 2 bases from V and 2 bases from J, with 8 bases between. Here the CDR3 reads CASSLPGTYNEQFF. The CDR3 DNA reads TGTGCCAGCAGCTTACCGGGAACCTACAATGAGCAGTTCTTC.

The chain has TRBV2 and TRBJ1-6, with D possibly matching TRBD1 (5 bases). The CDR3 contains 15 residues. Germline V gene sequence: CDR1 SNHLY, CDR2 FYNNEI. The V and J ends lost 4 bases and 6 bases respectively, with 13 bases between them. CDR3 in DNA: TGTGCCAGCAGTGTTCAGGGACCTCCTAATTCACCCCTCCACTTT. Protein: CASSVQGPPNSPLHF. Full variable domain (missing parts from reference TRBV2 and TRBJ1-6): EPEVTQTPSHQVTQMGQEVILRCVPISNHLYFYWYRQILGQKVEFLVSFYNNEISEKSEIFDDQFSVERPDGSNFTLKIRSTKLEDSAMYFCASSVQGPPNSPLHFGNGTRLTVT.

Only one count was recorded for this clone. This chain joins TRBV9 and TRBJ1-1; tentatively, D is TRBD1 (5 bases). V lost 5 bases to trimming and J lost 1 base, with 15 bases between them. This CDR3 spans 15 amino acids. Germline CDR1 is SGDLS and CDR2 is YYNGEE. CDR3 coding DNA: TGTGCCAGCAGTGCCGGCGGGGGTGAGAACACTGAAGCTTTCTTT. Translation gives CASSAGGGENTEAFF.

This clone has just a few counts. The chain recombines TRBV10-1 with TRBJ2-3; 13 bases align to TRBD2. V lost 8 bases and J lost 6; bases outside the gene matches: 11. The CDR3 sequence is 16 residues long. Germline lookup yields CDR1 WNHNN and CDR2 SYGVQD (reference sequence). The CDR3 DNA reads TGCGCCAGCTCTACTACTAGCGGGGGGGCCTGGGATACGCAGTATTTT. Translated, it gives CASSTTSGGAWDTQYF.